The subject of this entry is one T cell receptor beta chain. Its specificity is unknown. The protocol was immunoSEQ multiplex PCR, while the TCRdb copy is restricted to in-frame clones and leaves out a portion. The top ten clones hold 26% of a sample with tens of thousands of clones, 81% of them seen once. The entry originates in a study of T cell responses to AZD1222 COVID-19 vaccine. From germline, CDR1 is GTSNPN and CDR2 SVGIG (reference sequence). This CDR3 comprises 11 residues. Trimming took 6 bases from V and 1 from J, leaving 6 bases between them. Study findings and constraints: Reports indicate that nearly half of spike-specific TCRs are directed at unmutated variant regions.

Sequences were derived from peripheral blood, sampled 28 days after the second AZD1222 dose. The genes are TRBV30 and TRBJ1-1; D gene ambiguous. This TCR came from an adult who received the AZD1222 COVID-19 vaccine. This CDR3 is CACGRNTEAFF. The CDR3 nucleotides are TGTGCCTGCGGGAGGAACACTGAAGCTTTCTTT.